This TCR beta chain is drawn from a study of blood T cells in healthy people across ages. It was with a sample-barcoded 5' primer and a J-beta primer mix that a second PCR of about 6 to 11 cycles was run. TCRdb independently ran MiXCR on the 5' RACE reads; one entry per CDR3 protein. The profile shows some 760,000 distinct CDR3 sequences, 25% of them singletons. This clonotype was observed a few times. V shed 3 bases and J shed 3 bases, with 12 bases lying between them. Germline values: CDR1 DFQATT, CDR2 SNEGSKA (reference sequence). The CDR3 loop spans 14 amino acids. The people who gave samples were healthy Caucasians from Russia, aged roughly 6 to 90. This sample also appeared in a second study, on T cells of mothers and their children. That work adds: Slightly higher but non-significant overlap marked related mother-child pairs versus unrelated pairs.

The sample comprised blood. J is TRBJ1-3 and V is TRBV20-1; TRBD1 might be the D (5 bases). This clonotype originated in a boy between 5 and 17 years old in good health. CDR3 nucleotides: TGCAGTGCTAGGGGGGTATTGGGTGGAAACACCATATATTTT. Translating it yields CSARGVLGGNTIYF.